The clone carrying this T cell receptor beta chain was recorded only once. Its target is not known. In germline, CDR1 is MGHRA, CDR2 YSYEKL. The germline V and J ends were trimmed by 0 bases and 0 bases, with 12 bases remaining between them. CDR3 length equals 17 residues. The sample belongs to a study of cytomegalovirus exposure and HLA in healthy donors. Study-level points and caveats: Later, an analysis showed that TCR beta chains associated with HLA were more clonally expanded than others that were equally common.

13 Jbeta primers and 60 Vbeta primers were used for the PCR. Sequenced by immunoSEQ multiplex PCR; TCRdb stores in-frame clones only, minus some. The sample yields roughly 190,000 clones, about 59% seen once. This sequence originates from a man aged 35-49 years in good health and CMV-seronegative. The sequenced sample consisted of PBMCs. The chain uses TRBV4-1 and TRBJ1-3, with D unresolved. DNA for the CDR3: TGCGCCAGCAGCCAAGAGGGCACCACCTACTCTGGAAACACCATATATTTT. Translation: CASSQEGTTYSGNTIYF.